This is a list of T cell receptor beta chains from one sample in a study of shared clonotypes between healthy human individuals. This table comes from immunoSEQ multiplex PCR, and its TCRdb copy is limited to in-frame clones, with some not included. The sample shows more than 2 million clones, roughly 96% of them seen only once. The sequencing input was naive CD4+ T cells sorted from blood. The source of these receptors is a man aged 18 to 29 in good health. CDR3s include the opening cysteine and the closing phenylalanine or tryptophan. Fields, in order: D gene, J gene, V gene, clone size, CDR3 DNA, CDR3 protein. A D gene is named only where the DNA matches it firmly. The size field is filled for only some rows; it gives once, few, many or a size class.

TRBD1	TRBJ1-6	TRBV5-4	NA	TGTGCCAGCAGCGAAGTGACAGGGGGCAGGAATTCACCCCTCCACTTT	CASSEVTGGRNSPLHF
NA	TRBJ2-1	TRBV18	NA	TGTGCCAGCTCCCGGGATACCAGTTACAATGAGCAGTTCTTC	CASSRDTSYNEQFF
NA	TRBJ2-7	TRBV5-1	once	TGCGCCAGCAGCTTGGATGGACCCTACGAGCAGTACTTC	CASSLDGPYEQYF
NA	TRBJ1-6	TRBV6-1	NA	TGTGCCAGCAGTGAGGTCGATGGTTCACCCCTCCACTTT	CASSEVDGSPLHF
NA	TRBJ1-3	TRBV25-1	NA	TGTGCCAGCAGTGAATATGGGTCTGGAAACACCATATATTTT	CASSEYGSGNTIYF
NA	TRBJ2-1	TRBV5-1	NA	TGCGCCAGCAGGTTTAGCTTTAGCGGCAATGAGCAGTTCTTC	CASRFSFSGNEQFF
TRBD2	TRBJ2-7	TRBV5-1	NA	TGCGCCAGCAGCGGGACTAGCGGGTCTGGCTACGAGCAGTACTTC	CASSGTSGSGYEQYF
NA	TRBJ1-1	TRBV4-3	few	TGCGCCAGCAGCCAAGATGGGGTGAACACTGAAGCTTTCTTT	CASSQDGVNTEAFF
TRBD2	TRBJ2-1	TRBV18	NA	TGTGCCAGCTCACCACCGCTCCTAACTAGCGGCAATGAGCAGTTCTTC	CASSPPLLTSGNEQFF
NA	TRBJ1-6	TRBV6-5	NA	TGTGCCAGCTGTTTCGGCCGGCTTAATTCACCCCTCCACTTT	CASCFGRLNSPLHF
NA	TRBJ1-1	TRBV29-1	NA	TGCAGCGTTGAATTGAGCACTGAAGCTTTCTTT	CSVELSTEAFF
NA	TRBJ1-1	TRBV25-1	NA	TGTGCCAGCAGTGACTCCGGGAACACTGAAGCTTTCTTT	CASSDSGNTEAFF
TRBD1	TRBJ2-7	TRBV7-9	NA	TGTGCCAGCAGCTTGGGACAGGCCTCACTGGGGCAGTACTTC	CASSLGQASLGQYF
NA	TRBJ2-6	TRBV19	NA	TGTGCCAGTATTGGATTTAATAGAGAAGGCTCTGGGGCCAACGTCCTGACTTTC	CASIGFNREGSGANVLTF
TRBD2	TRBJ2-6	TRBV7-2	NA	TGTGCCAGCAGTTATCAACTAGCGGAGAGCTCTGGGGCCAACGTCCTGACTTTC	CASSYQLAESSGANVLTF
NA	TRBJ1-6	TRBV25-1	NA	TGTGCCAGCAGTGACGGCTCCTATAATTCACCCCTCCACTTT	CASSDGSYNSPLHF
NA	TRBJ1-6	TRBV7-9	NA	TGTGCCAGCAGCCGTATCTCCTATAATTCACCCCTCCACTTT	CASSRISYNSPLHF
TRBD2	TRBJ2-3	TRBV28	NA	TGTGCCAGCAGTCAAAGGGGACTAGGGACAGATACGCAGTATTTT	CASSQRGLGTDTQYF
NA	TRBJ1-2	TRBV30	NA	TGTGCCTGGAACGGGGGGCCCGGAGGCTATGGCTACACCTTC	CAWNGGPGGYGYTF
NA	TRBJ2-7	TRBV4-1	once	TGCGCCAGCAGCCAAGTAGCTAGTACTAGTGGCTACGAGCAGTACTTC	CASSQVASTSGYEQYF
TRBD2	TRBJ2-3	TRBV7-2	once	TGTGCCAGCAGCGGGAAGGGGGCGGGAGGGACAGATACGCAGTATTTT	CASSGKGAGGTDTQYF
TRBD1	TRBJ2-5	TRBV5-1	once	TGCGCCAGCAGCTTGACAGGGGGTTACCAAGAGACCCAGTACTTC	CASSLTGGYQETQYF
NA	TRBJ2-1	TRBV28	NA	TGTGCCAGCAGTTTATATAGCCAGAGCTCCTACAATGAGCAGTTCTTC	CASSLYSQSSYNEQFF
NA	TRBJ2-3	TRBV5-1	NA	TGCGCCAGCAGCTTCGGATGGAACGACAGGCGCGCCCGCACAGATACGCAGTATTTT	CASSFGWNDRRARTDTQYF
TRBD1	TRBJ1-2	TRBV30	NA	TGTGCCTGGAGGGGACAGGGGCTTGGCGGTGGCTACACCTTC	CAWRGQGLGGGYTF
NA	TRBJ2-1	TRBV2	NA	TGTGCCAGCACCCTGGACCGGGATGAGCAGTTCTTC	CASTLDRDEQFF
TRBD1	TRBJ2-7	TRBV5-1	NA	TGCGCCAGCAGCACTGACTTGGGACAGTCCCACGAGCAGTACTTC	CASSTDLGQSHEQYF
NA	TRBJ2-5	TRBV18	NA	TGTGCCAGCTCACCATACCAAGAGACCCAGTACTTC	CASSPYQETQYF
NA	TRBJ1-1	TRBV7-9	once	TGTGCCAGCAGCCGTGACGGGGGTGAAGCTTTCTTT	CASSRDGGEAFF
NA	TRBJ1-3	TRBV6-5	once	TGTGCCAGCAGACAGGGAGGGGGAAACACCATATATTTT	CASRQGGGNTIYF
NA	TRBJ2-3	TRBV2	NA	TGTGCCAGCACCCGGGACCACACAGATACGCAGTATTTT	CASTRDHTDTQYF
TRBD2	TRBJ2-1	TRBV30	NA	TGTGCCTGGAGTGTGCCCAGCGGGGGGTGGGATGAGCAGTTCTTC	CAWSVPSGGWDEQFF
NA	TRBJ1-6	TRBV6-1	once	TGTGCCAGCACATCCGACAGGACCTATAATTCACCCCTCCACTTT	CASTSDRTYNSPLHF
NA	TRBJ1-1	TRBV19	NA	TGTGCCAGTGTAAGCCTGGGTTTCGGCACTGAAGCTTTCTTT	CASVSLGFGTEAFF
TRBD1	TRBJ2-3	TRBV10-1	NA	TGCGCCAGCAGCACGGGACAGGATATGAATACGCAGTATTTT	CASSTGQDMNTQYF
TRBD2	TRBJ2-1	TRBV2	NA	TGTGCCAGCAGTGAATTGACTAGCGGATACAATGAGCAGTTCTTC	CASSELTSGYNEQFF
NA	TRBJ2-7	TRBV6-6	NA	TGTGCCAGCAACGAAAAAGCGCGGGGAGCCTACGAGCAGTACTTC	CASNEKARGAYEQYF
NA	TRBJ2-7	TRBV6-1	NA	TGTGCCAGCAGTGAAGAGGACTCCTACGAGCAGTACTTC	CASSEEDSYEQYF
NA	TRBJ1-1	TRBV20-1	NA	TGCAGTGCTAGATCCCTCACTGAAGCTTTCTTT	CSARSLTEAFF
TRBD1	TRBJ2-3	TRBV5-1	NA	TGCGCCAGCAGCTGGGGACAGGGGAGGGCAGATACGCAGTATTTT	CASSWGQGRADTQYF
TRBD2	TRBJ2-7	TRBV10-3	NA	TGTGCCATCAGAACGACTAGCGGGGACTTATACGAGCAGTACTTC	CAIRTTSGDLYEQYF
NA	TRBJ1-4	TRBV30	NA	TGTGCCTGGAGTGTACACTCGGGGGGGTATGAAAAACTGTTTTTT	CAWSVHSGGYEKLFF
NA	TRBJ1-2	TRBV11-2	NA	TGTGCCAGCAGCTCCCTCCAGACAGTAGGGAACTATGGCTACACCTTC	CASSSLQTVGNYGYTF
NA	TRBJ1-6	TRBV13	NA	TGTGCCAGCTCCATGGTGACCCCGGGAGGGGATTCACCCCTCCACTTT	CASSMVTPGGDSPLHF
NA	TRBJ2-5	TRBV18	NA	TGTGCCAGCTCACCACAGTACAGGGAACAAGAGACCCAGTACTTC	CASSPQYREQETQYF
TRBD2	TRBJ2-1	TRBV7-9	NA	TGTGCCAGCAGCAGGACTAGCGGGAGGGCCGCCTACAATGAGCAGTTCTTC	CASSRTSGRAAYNEQFF
TRBD2	TRBJ2-3	TRBV5-1	NA	TGCGCCAGCAGCCGGCAGGGACTAAGCACAGATACGCAGTATTTT	CASSRQGLSTDTQYF
TRBD2	TRBJ2-7	TRBV30	NA	TGTGCCTGGAGTGCTACTAGCGGGAAGGGCGAGCAGTACTTC	CAWSATSGKGEQYF
NA	TRBJ1-1	TRBV4-3	NA	TGCGCCAGCAGCCAAGGCACCGAACAAGGGACGGGGAACACTGAAGCTTTCTTT	CASSQGTEQGTGNTEAFF
TRBD1	TRBJ1-1	TRBV7-3	NA	TGTGCCAGCAGGCGACAGGGGAACACTGAAGCTTTCTTT	CASRRQGNTEAFF
NA	TRBJ1-4	TRBV6-5	NA	TGTGCCAGCAGTCCGACAGCTGCAACTAATGAAAAACTGTTTTTT	CASSPTAATNEKLFF
NA	TRBJ1-5	TRBV7-2	NA	TGTGCCAGCAGCACAGGGACGGTATATAGCAATCAGCCCCAGCATTTT	CASSTGTVYSNQPQHF
NA	TRBJ1-6	TRBV27	NA	TGTGCCAGCAGTTTGACCCATACCCTGCCTTCACCCCTCCACTTT	CASSLTHTLPSPLHF
NA	TRBJ2-7	TRBV6-1	NA	TGTGCCAGCAGTACCCGGGACAAGTCCTACGAGCAGTACTTC	CASSTRDKSYEQYF
TRBD2	TRBJ2-3	TRBV5-4	NA	TGTGCCAGCAGCCAAACTAGCGGGGCCACAGATACGCAGTATTTT	CASSQTSGATDTQYF
NA	TRBJ2-7	TRBV7-2	NA	TGTGCCAGCAGCTTAATGACGTCTTACGAGCAGTACTTC	CASSLMTSYEQYF
NA	TRBJ1-1	TRBV5-1	NA	TGCGCCAGCACCGATTATGTTGGGGAGGCTTTCTTT	CASTDYVGEAFF
TRBD1	TRBJ1-4	TRBV6-1	NA	TGTGCCAGCATTCCGGGACAGGGTAGTGAAAAACTGTTTTTT	CASIPGQGSEKLFF
NA	TRBJ1-2	TRBV19	NA	TGTGCCAGTATGACTTTCAGAATGGGAGGAGGCTACACCTTC	CASMTFRMGGGYTF